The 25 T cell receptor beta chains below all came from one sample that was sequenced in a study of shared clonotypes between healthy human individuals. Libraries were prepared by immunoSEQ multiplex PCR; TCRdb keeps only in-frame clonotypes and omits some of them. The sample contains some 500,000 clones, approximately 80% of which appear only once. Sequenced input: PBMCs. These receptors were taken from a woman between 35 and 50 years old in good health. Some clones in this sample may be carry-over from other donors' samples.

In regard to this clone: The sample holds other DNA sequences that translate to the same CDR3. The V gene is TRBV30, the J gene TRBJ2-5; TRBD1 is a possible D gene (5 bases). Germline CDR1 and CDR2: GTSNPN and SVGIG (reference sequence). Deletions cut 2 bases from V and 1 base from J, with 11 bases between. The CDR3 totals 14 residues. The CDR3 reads CAWSPGMVQETQYF. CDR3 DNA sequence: TGTGCCTGGAGTCCAGGGATGGTCCAAGAGACCCAGTACTTC.

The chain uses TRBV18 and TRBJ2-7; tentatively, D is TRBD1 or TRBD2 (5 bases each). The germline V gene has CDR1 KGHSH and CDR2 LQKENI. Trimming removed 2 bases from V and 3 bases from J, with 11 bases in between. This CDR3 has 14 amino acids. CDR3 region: CASSPGTHFYEQYF. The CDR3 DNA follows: TGTGCCAGCTCACCAGGGACCCACTTCTACGAGCAGTACTTC.

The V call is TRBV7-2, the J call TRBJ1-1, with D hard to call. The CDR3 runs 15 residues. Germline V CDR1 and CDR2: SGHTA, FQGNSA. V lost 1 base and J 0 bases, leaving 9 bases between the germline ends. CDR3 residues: CASSLGTALNTEAFF. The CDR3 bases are TGTGCCAGCAGCTTAGGAACAGCCCTGAACACTGAAGCTTTCTTT. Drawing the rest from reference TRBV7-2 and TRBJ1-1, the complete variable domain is GAGVSQSPSNKVTEKGKDVELRCDPISGHTALYWYRQSLGQGLEFLIYFQGNSAPDKSGLPSDRFSAERTGGSVSTLTIQRTQQEDSAVYLCASSLGTALNTEAFFGQGTRLTVV.

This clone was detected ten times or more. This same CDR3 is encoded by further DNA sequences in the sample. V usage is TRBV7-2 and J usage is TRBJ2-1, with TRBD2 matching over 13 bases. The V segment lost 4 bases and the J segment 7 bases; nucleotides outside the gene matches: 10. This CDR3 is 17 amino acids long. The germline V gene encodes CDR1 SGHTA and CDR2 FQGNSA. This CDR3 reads CASSYRQLAGGRNEQFF. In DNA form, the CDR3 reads TGTGCCAGCAGCTATAGGCAACTAGCGGGAGGGAGGAATGAGCAGTTCTTC.

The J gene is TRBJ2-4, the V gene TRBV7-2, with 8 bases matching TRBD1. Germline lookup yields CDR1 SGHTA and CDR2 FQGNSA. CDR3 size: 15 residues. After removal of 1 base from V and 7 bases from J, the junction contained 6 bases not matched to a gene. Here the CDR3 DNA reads TGTGCCAGCAGCTTAGACAGGGGGTCGCGCAACATTCAGTACTTC. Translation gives CASSLDRGSRNIQYF.

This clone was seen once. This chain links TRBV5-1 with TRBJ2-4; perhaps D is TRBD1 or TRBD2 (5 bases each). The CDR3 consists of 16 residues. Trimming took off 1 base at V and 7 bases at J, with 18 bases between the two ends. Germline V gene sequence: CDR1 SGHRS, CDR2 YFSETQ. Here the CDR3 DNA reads TGCGCCAGCAGCTTGCCCCGGGGACCCGTGGGGAACATTCAGTACTTC. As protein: CASSLPRGPVGNIQYF.

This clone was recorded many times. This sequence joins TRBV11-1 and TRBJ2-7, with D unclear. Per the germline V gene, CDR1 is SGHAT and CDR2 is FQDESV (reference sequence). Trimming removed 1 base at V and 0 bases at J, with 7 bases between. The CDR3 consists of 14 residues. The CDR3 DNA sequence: TGTGCCAGCAGCTTAGGGCTCGACTCCTACGAGCAGTACTTC. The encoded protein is CASSLGLDSYEQYF.

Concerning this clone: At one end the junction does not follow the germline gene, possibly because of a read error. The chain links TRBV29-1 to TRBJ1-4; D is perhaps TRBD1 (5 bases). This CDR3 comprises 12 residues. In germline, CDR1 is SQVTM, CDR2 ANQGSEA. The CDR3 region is CSFRGTNEKLFF. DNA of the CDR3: TGCAGCTTCCGCGGGACTAACGAAAAACTGTTTTTT.

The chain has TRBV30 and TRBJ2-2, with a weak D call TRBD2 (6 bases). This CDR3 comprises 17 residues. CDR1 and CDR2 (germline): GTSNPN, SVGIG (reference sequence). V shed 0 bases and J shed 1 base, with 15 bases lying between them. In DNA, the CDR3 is TGTGCCTGGAGTGTACCCCACGGGGGACTGAACACCGGGGAGCTGTTTTTT. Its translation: CAWSVPHGGLNTGELFF.

The CDR3 DNA reads TGTGCCAGCAGCCGCCGGGCATCTGGAAACACCATATATTTT. Translation: CASSRRASGNTIYF. The rearrangement links TRBV6-6 to TRBJ1-3; D uncertain. V was trimmed by 6 bases and J by 1 base, leaving 10 bases between them. Looked up from germline, CDR1 is MNHNY and CDR2 is SVGAGI (reference sequence). The CDR3 runs to 14 residues.

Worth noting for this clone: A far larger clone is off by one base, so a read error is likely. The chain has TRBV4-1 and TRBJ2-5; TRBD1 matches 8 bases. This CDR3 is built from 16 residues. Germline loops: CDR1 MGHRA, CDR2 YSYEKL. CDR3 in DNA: TGCGCCAGCAGCCTGGACAGGGCGGGAAGTTCAGAGGCCCAGTACTTC. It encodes CASSLDRAGSSEAQYF.

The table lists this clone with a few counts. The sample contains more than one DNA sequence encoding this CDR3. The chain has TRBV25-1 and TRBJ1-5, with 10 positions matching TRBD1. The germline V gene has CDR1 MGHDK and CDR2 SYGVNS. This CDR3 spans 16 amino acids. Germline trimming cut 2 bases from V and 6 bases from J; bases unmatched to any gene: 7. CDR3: CASSEMDRGDGQPQHF. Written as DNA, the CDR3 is TGTGCCAGCAGTGAAATGGACAGGGGGGATGGTCAGCCCCAGCATTTT.

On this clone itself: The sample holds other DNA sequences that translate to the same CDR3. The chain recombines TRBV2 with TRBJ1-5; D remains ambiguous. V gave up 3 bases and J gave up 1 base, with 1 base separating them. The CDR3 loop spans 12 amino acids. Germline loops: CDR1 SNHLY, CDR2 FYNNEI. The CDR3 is CASSDSNQPQHF. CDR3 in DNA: TGTGCCAGCAGTGACAGCAATCAGCCCCAGCATTTT.

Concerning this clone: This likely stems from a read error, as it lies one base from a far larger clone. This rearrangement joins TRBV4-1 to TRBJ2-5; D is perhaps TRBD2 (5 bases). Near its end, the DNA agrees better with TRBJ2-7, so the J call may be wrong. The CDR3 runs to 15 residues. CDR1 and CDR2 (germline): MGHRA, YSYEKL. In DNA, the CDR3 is TGCGCCAGCAGCTCCGGAGGTGGCATCTCCTACGAGCAGTACTTC. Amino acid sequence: CASSSGGGISYEQYF.

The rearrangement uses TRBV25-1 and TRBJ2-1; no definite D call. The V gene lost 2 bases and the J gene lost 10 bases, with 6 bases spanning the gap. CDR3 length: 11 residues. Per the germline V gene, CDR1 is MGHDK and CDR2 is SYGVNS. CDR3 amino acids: CASSEGREQFF. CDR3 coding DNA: TGTGCCAGCAGTGAAGGCCGGGAGCAGTTCTTC.

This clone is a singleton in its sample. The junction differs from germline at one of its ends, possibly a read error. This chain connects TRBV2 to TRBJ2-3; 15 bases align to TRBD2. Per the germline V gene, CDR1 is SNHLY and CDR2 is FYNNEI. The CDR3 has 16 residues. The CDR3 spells CASSQGLAGGADTQYF. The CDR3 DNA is TGCGCCAGCAGTCAGGGACTAGCGGGAGGAGCGGATACGCAGTATTTT.

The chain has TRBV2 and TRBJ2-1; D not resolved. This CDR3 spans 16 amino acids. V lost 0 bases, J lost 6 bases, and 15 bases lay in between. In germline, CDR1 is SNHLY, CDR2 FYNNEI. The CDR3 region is CASSEAPRKLGNEQFF. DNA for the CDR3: TGTGCCAGCAGTGAAGCTCCCAGAAAGTTGGGCAATGAGCAGTTCTTC. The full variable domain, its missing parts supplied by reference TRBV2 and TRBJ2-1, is EPEVTQTPSHQVTQMGQEVILRCVPISNHLYFYWYRQILGQKVEFLVSFYNNEISEKSEIFDDQFSVERPDGSNFTLKIRSTKLEDSAMYFCASSEAPRKLGNEQFFGPGTRLTVL.

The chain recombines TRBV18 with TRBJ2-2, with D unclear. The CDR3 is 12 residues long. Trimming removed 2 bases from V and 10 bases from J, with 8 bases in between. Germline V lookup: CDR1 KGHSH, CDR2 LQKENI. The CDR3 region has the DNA TGTGCCAGCTCACCAGTCGCTGCGGAGCTGTTTTTT. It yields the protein CASSPVAAELFF.

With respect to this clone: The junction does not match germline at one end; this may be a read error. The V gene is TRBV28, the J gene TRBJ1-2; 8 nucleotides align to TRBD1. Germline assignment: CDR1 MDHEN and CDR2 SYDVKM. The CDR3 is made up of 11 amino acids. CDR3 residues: CASSQDRGCTF. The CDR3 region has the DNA TGTGCCAGCAGCCAAGACAGGGGCTGCACCTTC.

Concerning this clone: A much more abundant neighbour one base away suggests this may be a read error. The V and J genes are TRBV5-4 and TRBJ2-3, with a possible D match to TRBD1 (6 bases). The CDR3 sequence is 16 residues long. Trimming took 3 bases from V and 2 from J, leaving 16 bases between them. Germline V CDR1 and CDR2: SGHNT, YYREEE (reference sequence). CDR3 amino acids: CASSSPDSSSTDTQYF. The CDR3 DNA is TGTGCCAGCAGCTCCCCGGACAGCTCCTCCACAGATACGCAGTATTTT. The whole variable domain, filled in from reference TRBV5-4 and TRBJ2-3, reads ETGVTQSPTHLIKTRGQQVTLRCSSQSGHNTVSWYQQALGQGPQFIFQYYREEENGRGNFPPRFSGLQFPNYSSELNVNALELDDSALYLCASSSPDSSSTDTQYFGPGTRLTVL.

The CDR3 sequence is CASSYSGSSGNTIYF. Here the CDR3 DNA reads TGTGCCAGCAGTTACTCCGGGAGCTCTGGAAACACCATATATTTT. The chain has TRBV6-6 and TRBJ1-3; no definite D call. This CDR3 is built from 15 residues. Germline V gives CDR1 MNHNY, CDR2 SVGAGI (reference sequence). Trimming removed 0 bases from V and 0 bases from J, with 6 bases in between.

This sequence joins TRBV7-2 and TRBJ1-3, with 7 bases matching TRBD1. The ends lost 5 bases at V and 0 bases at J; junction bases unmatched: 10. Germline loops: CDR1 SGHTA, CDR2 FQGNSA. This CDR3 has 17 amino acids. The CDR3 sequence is CASSPIGTVNSGNTIYF. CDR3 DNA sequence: TGTGCCAGCAGCCCTATTGGGACAGTCAACTCTGGAAACACCATATATTTT.

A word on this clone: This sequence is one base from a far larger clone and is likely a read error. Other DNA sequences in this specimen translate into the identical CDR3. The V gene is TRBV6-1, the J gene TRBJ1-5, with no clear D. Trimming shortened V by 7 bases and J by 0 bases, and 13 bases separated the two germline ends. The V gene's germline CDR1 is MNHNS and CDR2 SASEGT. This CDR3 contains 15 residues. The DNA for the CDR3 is TGTGCCAGCACTATGGATGGTCCTAGCAATCAGCCCCAGCATTTT. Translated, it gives CASTMDGPSNQPQHF.

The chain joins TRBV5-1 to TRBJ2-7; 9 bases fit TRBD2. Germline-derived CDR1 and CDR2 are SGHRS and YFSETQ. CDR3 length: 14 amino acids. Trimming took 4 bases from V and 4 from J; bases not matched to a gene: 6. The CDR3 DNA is TGCGCCAGCAGCCTGGAGCGGGAGGTATACGAGCAGTACTTC. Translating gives CASSLEREVYEQYF. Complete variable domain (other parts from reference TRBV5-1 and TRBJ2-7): KAGVTQTPRYLIKTRGQQVTLSCSPISGHRSVSWYQQTPGQGLQFLFEYFSETQRNKGNFPGRFSGRQFSNSRSEMNVSTLELGDSALYLCASSLEREVYEQYFGPGTRLTVT.

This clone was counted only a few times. The DNA for the CDR3 is TGTGCCAGCACCTCGGGACTAGCGGGAGTCTACGAGCAGTACTTC. It codes for CASTSGLAGVYEQYF. The chain links TRBV6-6 to TRBJ2-7; 14 bases align to TRBD2. The CDR3 has 15 residues. Germline CDR1 and CDR2: MNHNY and SVGAGI (reference sequence). V lost 7 bases and J lost 3; bases outside the gene matches: 5.